The TCR beta chain described here comes from a study of blood T cell repertoires in COVID-19. Study information: Acute-phase and convalescent COVID-19 samples originated in the United States, Italy and Spain.

The CDR3 is made up of 14 amino acids. Losses at the gene ends were 2 bases for V and 1 base for J; bases not matched to a gene: 0. The germline gives CDR1 KGHSY, CDR2 FQNENV. Authors' analysis steps: How many nucleated cells were present was estimated from reference gene primer amplification. Sequenced by immunoSEQ multiplex PCR; TCRdb stores in-frame clones only, minus some. The DNA gave D and trimming, while V, J and clone size come from that table. The table has approximately 140,000 clones, around 84% seen once. The sequenced material came from peripheral blood. The chain recombines TRBV16 with TRBJ2-3; TRBD2 matches 7 bases. The sequence came from a human donor in a cohort sampled during active COVID-19. The DNA for the CDR3 is TGTGCCAGCAGCCAAGGGGGGGGCACAGATACGCAGTATTTT. Amino acids: CASSQGGGTDTQYF.